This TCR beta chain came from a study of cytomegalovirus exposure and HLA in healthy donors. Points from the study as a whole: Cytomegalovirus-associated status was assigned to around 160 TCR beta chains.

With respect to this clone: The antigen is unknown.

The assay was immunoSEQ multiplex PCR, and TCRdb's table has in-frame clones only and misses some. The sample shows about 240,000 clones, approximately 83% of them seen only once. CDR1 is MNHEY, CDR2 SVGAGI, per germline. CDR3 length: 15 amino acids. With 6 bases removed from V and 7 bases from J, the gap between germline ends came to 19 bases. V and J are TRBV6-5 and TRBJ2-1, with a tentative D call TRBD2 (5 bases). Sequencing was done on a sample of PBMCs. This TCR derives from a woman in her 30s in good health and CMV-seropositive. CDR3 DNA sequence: TGTGCCAGCAGGGGAGAGTGGGGAACGGGTAATGAGCAGTTCTTC. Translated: CASRGEWGTGNEQFF.